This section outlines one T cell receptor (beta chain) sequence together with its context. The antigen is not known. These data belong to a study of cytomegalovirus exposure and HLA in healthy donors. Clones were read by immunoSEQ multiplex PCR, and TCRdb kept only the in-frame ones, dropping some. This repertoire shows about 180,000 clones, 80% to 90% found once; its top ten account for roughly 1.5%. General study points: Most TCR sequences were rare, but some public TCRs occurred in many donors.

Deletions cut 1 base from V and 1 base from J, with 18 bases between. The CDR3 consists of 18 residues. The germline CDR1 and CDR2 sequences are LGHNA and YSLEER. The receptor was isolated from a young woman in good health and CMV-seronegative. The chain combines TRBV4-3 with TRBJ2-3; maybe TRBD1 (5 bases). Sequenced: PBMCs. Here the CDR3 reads CASSQAYHRKDRTDTQYF. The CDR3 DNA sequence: TGCGCCAGCAGCCAAGCCTATCACAGGAAAGATCGCACAGATACGCAGTATTTT.